The 11 T cell receptor beta chains below come from one sample, sequenced in a study of T cell changes during pregnancy in multiple sclerosis. Here immunoSEQ multiplex PCR was the method, and the copy in TCRdb shows in-frame clones only, minus some. This table has 34,000 or so clones, just over 90% appearing once. Sequenced here: CD8+ T cells from peripheral blood mononuclear cells, sampled before pregnancy. The receptors originated from a female donor with multiple sclerosis, enrolled in a pregnancy study.

The V gene is TRBV6-4, the J gene TRBJ2-3; D is perhaps TRBD2 (7 bases). CDR1 MRHNA and CDR2 SNTAGT come from the germline V gene. The CDR3 runs 14 residues. V lost 8 bases and J 1 base, leaving 13 bases between the germline ends. The CDR3: CASGGASGTDTQYF. The CDR3 DNA sequence: TGTGCCAGCGGGGGGGCTAGCGGCACAGATACGCAGTATTTT.

V is TRBV13 and J is TRBJ2-7, with 11 bases matching TRBD1. Germline V CDR1 and CDR2: PRHDT, FYEKMQ (reference sequence). The ends lost 5 bases at V and 3 bases at J; junction bases unmatched: 15. The CDR3 length is 18 residues. The CDR3 DNA is TGTGCCAGCAGCCCATCATTCGGGGCCGGGACAGGGGGCTACGAGCAGTACTTC. This translates into CASSPSFGAGTGGYEQYF.

V usage is TRBV25-1 and J usage is TRBJ2-7; no definite D call. Trimming stripped 0 bases from V and 5 bases from J, with 11 bases between. The length of the CDR3 is 14 residues. Germline V gene data show CDR1 as MGHDK and CDR2 as SYGVNS. The chain's CDR3 is CASSEYSELDEQYF. The CDR3 DNA follows: TGTGCCAGCAGTGAATATTCGGAGCTGGACGAGCAGTACTTC.

This clone was counted a single time. In nucleotides, the CDR3 is TGTGCTAGTGGTTTGGTCCTACAGGTGACAAACACCATATATTTT. This encodes CASGLVLQVTNTIYF. V usage is TRBV12-5 and J usage is TRBJ1-3, with a possible D match to TRBD1 (5 bases). This CDR3 region has 15 residues. Trimming pared 0 bases from V and 6 bases from J, leaving 12 bases between. Germline CDR1 and CDR2: LGHNT and FRNRAP.

This chain links TRBV9 with TRBJ1-6; TRBD1 matches at 10 bases. There are 20 residues in the CDR3. V dropped 3 bases and J dropped 7; count of bases not matched to a gene: 19. Per the germline V gene, CDR1 is SGDLS and CDR2 is YYNGEE. The CDR3 region is CASSGSSGRGTGAINSPLHF. The CDR3 coding sequence is TGTGCCAGCAGCGGATCTTCCGGGAGAGGGACAGGGGCTATCAATTCACCCCTCCACTTT.

This chain joins TRBV14 and TRBJ1-2; a weak D match, TRBD1 (6 bases). The germline CDR1 and CDR2 sequences are SGHDN and FVKESK. Trimming left V 5 bases short and J 4 bases short, with 11 bases between. This CDR3 has 13 amino acids. CDR3 sequence: CASSGTGIYGYTF. Here the CDR3 DNA reads TGTGCCAGCAGCGGTACAGGGATCTATGGCTACACCTTC.

This chain uses TRBV2 with TRBJ2-2; tentatively, D is TRBD2 (5 bases). The CDR3 runs 18 residues. The germline gives CDR1 SNHLY, CDR2 FYNNEI. The V and J ends lost 2 bases and 6 bases respectively, with 22 bases between them. DNA of the CDR3: TGTGCCAGCAGTGAACCGATTGGAGCGGACCTCGGGGCCGGGGAGCTGTTTTTT. This gives the protein CASSEPIGADLGAGELFF.

The rearrangement links TRBV7-2 to TRBJ2-2, with 8 nucleotides matching TRBD1. Germline V gives CDR1 SGHTA, CDR2 FQGNSA. This CDR3 is built from 16 residues. Trimming removed 3 bases from V and 3 bases from J; junction bases left unmatched: 6. CDR3 bases: TGTGCCAGCAGCTTCCGGCGGACAGGGTACACCGGGGAGCTGTTTTTT. It yields the protein CASSFRRTGYTGELFF.

V gene TRBV29-1 combines with J gene TRBJ1-1; D gene ambiguous. Germline CDR1 and CDR2: SQVTM and ANQGSEA. The CDR3 is 13 amino acids. Deletions cut 1 base from V and 1 base from J, with 7 bases between. CDR3 residues: CSVEGHKNTEAFF. The CDR3 bases are TGCAGCGTTGAAGGGCACAAGAACACTGAAGCTTTCTTT.

The V and J genes are TRBV27 and TRBJ1-2; 9 bases align to TRBD1. CDR1 is MNHEY, CDR2 SMNVEV, per germline (reference sequence). J lost 6 bases, V lost 2 bases, and 4 bases had no gene match. The CDR3 is 14 amino acids. The CDR3 DNA is TGTGCCAGCAGTTTAAGTTGGACAGGGGATGGCTACACCTTC. Protein: CASSLSWTGDGYTF.

This clone has a single count. DNA of the CDR3: TGTGCCACCAGCAGAGTTGGACAGGGCTCTGGGGCCAACGTCCTGACTTTC. It specifies CATSRVGQGSGANVLTF. The genes are TRBV15 and TRBJ2-6, with 8 bases identical to TRBD1. This CDR3 has 17 amino acids. Germline values: CDR1 LNHNV, CDR2 YYDKDF (reference sequence). V trimming: 1 base; J trimming: 0 bases; junction bases outside the gene matches: 2.